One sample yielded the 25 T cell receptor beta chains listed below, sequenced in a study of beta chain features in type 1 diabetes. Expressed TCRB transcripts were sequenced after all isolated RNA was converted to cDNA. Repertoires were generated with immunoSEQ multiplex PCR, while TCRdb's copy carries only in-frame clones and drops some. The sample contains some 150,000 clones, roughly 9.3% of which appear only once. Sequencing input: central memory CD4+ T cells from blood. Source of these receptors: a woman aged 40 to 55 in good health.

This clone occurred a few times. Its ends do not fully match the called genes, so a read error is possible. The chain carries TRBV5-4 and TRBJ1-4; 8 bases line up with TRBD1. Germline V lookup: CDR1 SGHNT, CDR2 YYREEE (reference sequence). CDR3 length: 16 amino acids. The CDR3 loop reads CASSWTGRSANEKLFF. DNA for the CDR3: TGTGCCAGTAGCTGGACAGGGAGGTCGGCTAATGAAAAACTGTTTTTT.

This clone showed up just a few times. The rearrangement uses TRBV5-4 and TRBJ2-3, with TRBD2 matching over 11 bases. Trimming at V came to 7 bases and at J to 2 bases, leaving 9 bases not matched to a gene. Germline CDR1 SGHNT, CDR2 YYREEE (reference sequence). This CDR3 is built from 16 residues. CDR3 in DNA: TGTGCCAGCGGGAGGAAACTAGCGGGGGCCACAGATACGCAGTATTTT. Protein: CASGRKLAGATDTQYF. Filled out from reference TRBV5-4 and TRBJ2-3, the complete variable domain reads ETGVTQSPTHLIKTRGQQVTLRCSSQSGHNTVSWYQQALGQGPQFIFQYYREEENGRGNFPPRFSGLQFPNYSSELNVNALELDDSALYLCASGRKLAGATDTQYFGPGTRLTVL.

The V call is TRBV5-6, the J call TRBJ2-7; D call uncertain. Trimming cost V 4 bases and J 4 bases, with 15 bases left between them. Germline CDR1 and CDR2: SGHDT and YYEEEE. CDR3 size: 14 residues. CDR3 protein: CASSPWASPYEQYF. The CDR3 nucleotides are TGTGCCAGCAGCCCGTGGGCTTCTCCATACGAGCAGTACTTC.

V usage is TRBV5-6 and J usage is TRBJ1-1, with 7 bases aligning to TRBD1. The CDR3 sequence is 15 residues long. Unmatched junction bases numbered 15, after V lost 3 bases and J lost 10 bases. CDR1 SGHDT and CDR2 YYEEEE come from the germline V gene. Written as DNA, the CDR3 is TGTGCCAGCAGCTCAACAGGGGTAAGGGCAGCGGGAGCTTTCTTT. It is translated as CASSSTGVRAAGAFF.

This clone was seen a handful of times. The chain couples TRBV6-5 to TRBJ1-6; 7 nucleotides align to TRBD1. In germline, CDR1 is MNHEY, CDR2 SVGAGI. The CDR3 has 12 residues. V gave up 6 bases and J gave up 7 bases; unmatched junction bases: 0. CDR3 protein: CASRDRNSPLHF. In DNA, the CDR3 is TGTGCCAGCAGGGACAGGAATTCACCCCTCCACTTT.

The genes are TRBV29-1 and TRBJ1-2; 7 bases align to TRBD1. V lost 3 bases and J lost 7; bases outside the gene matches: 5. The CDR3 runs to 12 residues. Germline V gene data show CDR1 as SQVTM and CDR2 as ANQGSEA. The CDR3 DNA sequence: TGCAGCGTTGAGGAGGGGGCGGGTGGCTACACCTTC. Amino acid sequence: CSVEEGAGGYTF.

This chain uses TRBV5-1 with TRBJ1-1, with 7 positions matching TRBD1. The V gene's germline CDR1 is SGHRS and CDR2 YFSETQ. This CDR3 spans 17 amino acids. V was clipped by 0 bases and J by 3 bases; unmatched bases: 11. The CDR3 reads CASSLDTTGRKDTEAFF. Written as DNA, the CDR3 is TGCGCCAGCAGCTTGGATACGACAGGGAGAAAGGACACTGAAGCTTTCTTT. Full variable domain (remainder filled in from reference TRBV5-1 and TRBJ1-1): KAGVTQTPRYLIKTRGQQVTLSCSPISGHRSVSWYQQTPGQGLQFLFEYFSETQRNKGNFPGRFSGRQFSNSRSEMNVSTLELGDSALYLCASSLDTTGRKDTEAFFGQGTRLTVV.

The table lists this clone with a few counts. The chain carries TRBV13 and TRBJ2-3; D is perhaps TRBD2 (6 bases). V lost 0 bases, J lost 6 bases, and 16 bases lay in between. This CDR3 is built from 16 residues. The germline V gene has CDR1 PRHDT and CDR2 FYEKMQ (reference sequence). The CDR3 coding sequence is TGTGCCAGCAGCTTAGGCGGGAGTACGGGGTATGATACGCAGTATTTT. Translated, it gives CASSLGGSTGYDTQYF.

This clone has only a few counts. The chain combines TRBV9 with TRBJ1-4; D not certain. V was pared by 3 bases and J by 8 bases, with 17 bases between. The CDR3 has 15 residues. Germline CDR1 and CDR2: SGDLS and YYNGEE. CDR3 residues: CASSAQDTAWEKLFF. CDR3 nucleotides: TGTGCCAGCAGCGCTCAGGATACGGCATGGGAAAAACTGTTTTTT.

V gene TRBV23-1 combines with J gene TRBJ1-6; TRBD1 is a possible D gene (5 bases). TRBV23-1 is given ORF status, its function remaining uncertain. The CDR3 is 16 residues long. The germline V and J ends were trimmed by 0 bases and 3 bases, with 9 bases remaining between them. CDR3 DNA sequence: TGCGCCAGCAGTCAATCGGGGGGACGCTATAATTCACCCCTCCACTTT. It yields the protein CASSQSGGRYNSPLHF.

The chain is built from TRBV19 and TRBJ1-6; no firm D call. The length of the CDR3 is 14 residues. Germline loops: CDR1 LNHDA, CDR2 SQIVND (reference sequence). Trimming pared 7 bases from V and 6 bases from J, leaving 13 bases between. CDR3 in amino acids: CASISTAPNSPLHF. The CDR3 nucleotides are TGTGCCAGTATATCGACTGCACCTAATTCACCCCTCCACTTT.

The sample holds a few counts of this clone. The CDR3 sequence is CASSISAGASSYNEQFF. DNA of the CDR3: TGTGCCAGTAGTATATCGGCAGGGGCCAGCTCCTACAATGAGCAGTTCTTC. This sequence joins TRBV19 and TRBJ2-1; tentatively, D is TRBD1 (6 bases). Germline V gene lookup returns CDR1 LNHDA and CDR2 SQIVND (reference sequence). Trimming took 2 bases from V and 0 from J, leaving 14 bases between them. This CDR3 has 17 amino acids.

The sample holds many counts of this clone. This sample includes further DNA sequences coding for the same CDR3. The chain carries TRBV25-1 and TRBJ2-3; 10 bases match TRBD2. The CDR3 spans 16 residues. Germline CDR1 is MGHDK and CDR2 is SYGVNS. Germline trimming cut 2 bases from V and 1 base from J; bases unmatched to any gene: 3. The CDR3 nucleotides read TGTGCCAGCAGTGAAGGGCTAGCGGGGGGCACAGATACGCAGTATTTT. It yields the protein CASSEGLAGGTDTQYF.

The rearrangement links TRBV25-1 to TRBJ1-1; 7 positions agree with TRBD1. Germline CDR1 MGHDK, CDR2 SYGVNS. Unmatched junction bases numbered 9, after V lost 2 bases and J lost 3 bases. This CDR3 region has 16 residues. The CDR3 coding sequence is TGTGCCAGCAGTGAAGGGGTGGACAGGTCCCACACTGAAGCTTTCTTT. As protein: CASSEGVDRSHTEAFF.

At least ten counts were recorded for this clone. DNA for the CDR3: TGTGCCAGCAGCTCGTCTAATGAAAAACTGTTTTTT. Its translation is CASSSSNEKLFF. The rearrangement joins TRBV7-9 to TRBJ1-4; unclear D gene. Trimming pared 4 bases from V and 3 bases from J, leaving 3 bases between. From germline, CDR1 is SEHNR and CDR2 FQNEAQ (reference sequence). The CDR3 sequence is 12 residues long.

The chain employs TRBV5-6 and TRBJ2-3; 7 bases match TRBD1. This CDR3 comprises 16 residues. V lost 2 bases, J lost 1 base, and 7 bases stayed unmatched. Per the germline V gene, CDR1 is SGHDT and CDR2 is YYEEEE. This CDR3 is CASSLGQATRTDTQYF. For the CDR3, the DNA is TGTGCCAGCAGCTTAGGACAGGCAACCCGCACAGATACGCAGTATTTT.

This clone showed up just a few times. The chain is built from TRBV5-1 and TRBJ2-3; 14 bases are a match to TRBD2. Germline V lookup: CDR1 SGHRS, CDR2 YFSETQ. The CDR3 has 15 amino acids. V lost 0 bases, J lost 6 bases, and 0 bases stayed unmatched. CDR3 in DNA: TGCGCCAGCAGCTTGGGACTAGCGGGAGGGGATACGCAGTATTTT. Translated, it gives CASSLGLAGGDTQYF.

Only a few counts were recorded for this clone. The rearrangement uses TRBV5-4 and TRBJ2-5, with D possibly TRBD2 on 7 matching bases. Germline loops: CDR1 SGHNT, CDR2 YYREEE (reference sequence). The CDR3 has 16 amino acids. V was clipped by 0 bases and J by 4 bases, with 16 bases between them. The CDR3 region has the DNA TGTGCCAGCAGCTTGGCGGTCACTGGGGGGGCAGAGACCCAGTACTTC. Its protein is CASSLAVTGGAETQYF.

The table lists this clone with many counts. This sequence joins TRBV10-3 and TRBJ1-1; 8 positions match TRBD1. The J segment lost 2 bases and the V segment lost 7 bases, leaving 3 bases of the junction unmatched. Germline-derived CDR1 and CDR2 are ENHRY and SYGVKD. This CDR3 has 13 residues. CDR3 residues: CAINGQGNTEAFF. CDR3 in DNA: TGTGCCATCAACGGACAGGGTAACACTGAAGCTTTCTTT.

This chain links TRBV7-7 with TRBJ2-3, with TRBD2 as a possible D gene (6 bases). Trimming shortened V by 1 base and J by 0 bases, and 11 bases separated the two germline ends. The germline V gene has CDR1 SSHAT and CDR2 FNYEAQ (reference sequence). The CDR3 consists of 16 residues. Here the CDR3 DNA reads TGTGCCAGCAGCTTAGGGGGACTTTCTAGCACAGATACGCAGTATTTT. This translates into CASSLGGLSSTDTQYF.

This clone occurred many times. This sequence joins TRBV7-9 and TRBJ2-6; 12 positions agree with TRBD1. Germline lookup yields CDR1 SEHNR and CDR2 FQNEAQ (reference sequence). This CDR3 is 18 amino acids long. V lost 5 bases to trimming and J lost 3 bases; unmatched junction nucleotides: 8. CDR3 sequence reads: CASSIWGTGGVGANVLTF. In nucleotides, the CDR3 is TGTGCCAGCAGCATCTGGGGGACAGGGGGCGTTGGGGCCAACGTCCTGACTTTC.

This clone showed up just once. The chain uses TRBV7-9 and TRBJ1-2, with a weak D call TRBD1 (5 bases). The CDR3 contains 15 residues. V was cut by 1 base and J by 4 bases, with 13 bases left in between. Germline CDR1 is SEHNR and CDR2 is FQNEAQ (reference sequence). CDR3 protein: CASSLGQGLGYGYTF. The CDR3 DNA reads TGTGCCAGCAGCTTAGGCCAGGGACTAGGCTATGGCTACACCTTC.

CDR3 in amino acids: CASSLSQREQETQYF. CDR3 DNA sequence: TGCGCCAGCAGCTTATCCCAGCGTGAACAAGAGACCCAGTACTTC. The chain combines TRBV5-1 with TRBJ2-5; D uncertain. V lost 2 bases, J lost 2 bases, and 13 bases lay in between. This CDR3 comprises 15 residues. CDR1 is SGHRS and CDR2 is YFSETQ in the germline V gene.

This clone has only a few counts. The CDR3 bases are TGTGCCAGTAGTCTGCAGGGGGCGCCTCAAGAGACCCAGTACTTC. This sequence encodes CASSLQGAPQETQYF. The chain employs TRBV19 and TRBJ2-5, with 8 bases aligning to TRBD1. This CDR3 is built from 15 residues. V dropped 5 bases and J dropped 2; count of bases not matched to a gene: 7. Germline lookup yields CDR1 LNHDA and CDR2 SQIVND (reference sequence).

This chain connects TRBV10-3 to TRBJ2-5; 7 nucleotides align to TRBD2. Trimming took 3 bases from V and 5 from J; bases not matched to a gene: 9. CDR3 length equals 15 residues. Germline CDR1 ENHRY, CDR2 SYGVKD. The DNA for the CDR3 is TGTGCCATCAGTGAAGGGACTATAAGACGGGAGACCCAGTACTTC. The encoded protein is CAISEGTIRRETQYF.